Presented here are 20 T cell receptor beta chains from one specimen sequenced in a study of ipilimumab plus nivolumab after autologous stem cell transplantation. Clones were sequenced by immunoSEQ multiplex PCR, and TCRdb holds only the in-frame ones, with some missing. Of more than 9,500 clones in the sample, roughly three quarters are singletons; the top ten hold roughly 27%. The sample consisted of PBMCs, taken in a trial of ipilimumab plus nivolumab as post-transplant consolidation. All receptors derive from a male donor with diffuse large B-cell lymphoma.

This clone was found a few times. The rearrangement links TRBV7-9 to TRBJ2-2, with D perhaps TRBD1 or TRBD2 (5 bases each). Germline V gene data show CDR1 as SEHNR and CDR2 as FQNEAQ (reference sequence). This CDR3 comprises 15 residues. Between the trimmed V and J ends, which lost 5 bases and 2 bases, there was a span of 12 bases. The DNA of the CDR3 is TGTGCCAGCAGCCCGGGGACGGCAAACACCGGGGAGCTGTTTTTT. Amino acid sequence: CASSPGTANTGELFF.

At least ten counts were recorded for this clone. The chain uses TRBV4-1 and TRBJ2-2; weak D call: TRBD2 (5 bases). The germline CDR1 and CDR2 sequences are MGHRA and YSYEKL. CDR3 size: 16 residues. Trimming shortened V by 1 base and J by 4 bases, and 13 bases separated the two germline ends. CDR3 bases: TGCGCCAGCAGCCAAGTTTCGGGGTCGAGCACCGGGGAGCTGTTTTTT. Amino acids: CASSQVSGSSTGELFF.

This clone has only one observation. The J gene is TRBJ2-7, the V gene TRBV11-3; D is unresolved. Trimming removed 1 base from V and 1 base from J, with 8 bases in between. The CDR3 has 14 residues. Germline-derived CDR1 and CDR2 are SGHNT and YENEEA. For the CDR3, the DNA is TGTGCCAGCAGCTTAGCTATAGGGTCCTACGAGCAGTACTTC. This translates into CASSLAIGSYEQYF. Supplemented by reference TRBV11-3 and TRBJ2-7, the full variable domain reads EAGVVQSPRYKIIEKKQPVAFWCNPISGHNTLYWYLQNLGQGPELLIRYENEEAVDDSQLPKDRFSAERLKGVDSTLKIQPAELGDSAVYLCASSLAIGSYEQYFGPGTRLTVT.

This clone was recorded only once. The CDR3 nucleotides read TGTGCCAGCAGCGTAGGCCCCGGAGGGTCGGACACTGAAGCTTTCTTT. It yields the protein CASSVGPGGSDTEAFF. This rearrangement joins TRBV9 to TRBJ1-1; unclear D gene. V gave up 0 bases and J gave up 3 bases, with 15 bases separating them. The CDR3 covers 16 residues. Germline loops: CDR1 SGDLS, CDR2 YYNGEE.

This chain connects TRBV29-1 to TRBJ2-5; TRBD1 might be the D (6 bases). Germline-derived CDR1 and CDR2 are SQVTM and ANQGSEA. Trimming cost V 7 bases and J 5 bases, with 11 bases left between them. The CDR3 contains 11 residues. The CDR3 DNA is TGCAGCGGGACAGTTGGGGAGACCCAGTACTTC. Translated, it gives CSGTVGETQYF.

By share of the sample, this clone is large (0.1 to 1%). The chain is built from TRBV25-1 and TRBJ2-2; weak D call: TRBD2 (5 bases). V was pared by 6 bases and J by 3 bases, with 14 bases between. The CDR3 covers 15 residues. Germline values: CDR1 MGHDK, CDR2 SYGVNS. CDR3 in amino acids: CASSPGSGDTGELFF. CDR3 DNA: TGTGCCAGCAGCCCCGGCTCCGGGGACACCGGGGAGCTGTTTTTT.

This chain joins TRBV30 and TRBJ2-1; 8 bases match TRBD1. Germline loops: CDR1 GTSNPN, CDR2 SVGIG (reference sequence). This CDR3 spans 13 amino acids. V gave up 4 bases and J gave up 4 bases; unmatched junction bases: 3. The CDR3 loop is CAWTGQVYNEQFF. The CDR3 nucleotides are TGTGCCTGGACGGGACAGGTGTACAATGAGCAGTTCTTC.

CDR3 residues: CATGARSNSNQPQHF. The CDR3 bases are TGTGCCACAGGGGCTCGGAGTAATAGCAATCAGCCCCAGCATTTT. The V gene is TRBV15, the J gene TRBJ1-5; D perhaps matches TRBD1 (5 bases). V was clipped by 9 bases and J by 0 bases, with 15 bases between them. Germline CDR1 and CDR2: LNHNV and YYDKDF (reference sequence). CDR3 size: 15 residues.

The table lists this clone with a few counts. The chain is built from TRBV19 and TRBJ2-1, with D uncertain. The CDR3 runs 12 residues. V was trimmed by 6 bases and J by 9 bases, leaving 12 bases between them. Germline V gene data show CDR1 as LNHDA and CDR2 as SQIVND (reference sequence). CDR3 nucleotide sequence: TGTGCCAGTAGGGCCTTGGGGATTGAGCAGTTCTTC. Protein product: CASRALGIEQFF.

The chain combines TRBV7-9 with TRBJ2-7; TRBD1 might be the D (6 bases). V lost 6 bases to trimming and J lost 0 bases, with 18 bases between them. Germline V lookup: CDR1 SEHNR, CDR2 FQNEAQ (reference sequence). The CDR3 extends over 16 amino acids. In nucleotides, the CDR3 is TGTGCCAGCAGACACCAGACAGGACCCCTCTCCTACGAGCAGTACTTC. Its translation is CASRHQTGPLSYEQYF.

A single count supports this clone. V is TRBV5-1 and J is TRBJ1-2; D gene ambiguous. The germline V gene encodes CDR1 SGHRS and CDR2 YFSETQ. Deletions cut 1 base from V and 6 bases from J, with 1 base between. The CDR3 sequence is 10 residues long. The CDR3 bases are TGCGCCAGCAGCTTGAATGGCTACACCTTC. Translated: CASSLNGYTF. Together with reference TRBV5-1 and TRBJ1-2, the CDR3 gives the full variable domain: KAGVTQTPRYLIKTRGQQVTLSCSPISGHRSVSWYQQTPGQGLQFLFEYFSETQRNKGNFPGRFSGRQFSNSRSEMNVSTLELGDSALYLCASSLNGYTFGSGTRLTVV.

For this clone: In the same sample, other DNA sequences code for this CDR3. The genes are TRBV4-3 and TRBJ2-5; 10 nucleotides match TRBD2. V was pared by 3 bases and J by 2 bases, with 0 bases of the junction left unmatched. Germline V CDR1 and CDR2: LGHNA, YSLEER. The CDR3 loop spans 14 amino acids. CDR3 sequence (DNA): TGCGCCAGCAGCCAGGGACTAGCGCAAGAGACCCAGTACTTC. This codes for CASSQGLAQETQYF.

This chain links TRBV5-5 with TRBJ1-4; D is undetermined. CDR3 length equals 14 residues. Between the trimmed V and J ends, which lost 6 bases and 7 bases, there was a span of 16 bases. Germline V lookup: CDR1 SGHKS, CDR2 YYEKEE (reference sequence). The CDR3 spells CASMPRPRGEKLFF. Written as DNA, the CDR3 is TGTGCCAGCATGCCCCGACCCCGGGGTGAAAAACTGTTTTTT.

V is TRBV6-5 and J is TRBJ1-3; 7 bases are shared with TRBD1. Trimming took 6 bases from V and 4 from J; bases not matched to a gene: 6. Per the germline V gene, CDR1 is MNHEY and CDR2 is SVGAGI. The CDR3 totals 14 residues. CDR3 sequence reads: CASRRGQIGNTIYF. DNA of the CDR3: TGTGCCAGCAGGAGGGGACAGATAGGAAACACCATATATTTT.

This chain connects TRBV5-6 to TRBJ2-5; D ambiguous. The CDR3 totals 16 residues. Germline V gene lookup returns CDR1 SGHDT and CDR2 YYEEEE. The V and J ends lost 1 base and 2 bases respectively, with 15 bases between them. CDR3 loop: CASSLIKAGQQETQYF. CDR3 coding DNA: TGTGCCAGCAGCTTGATTAAAGCAGGCCAGCAAGAGACCCAGTACTTC.

This clone is classed as medium-sized. J is TRBJ2-4 and V is TRBV5-5; 11 bases fit TRBD1. There are 19 residues in the CDR3. The V gene end was trimmed by 2 bases and the J gene end by 0 bases; junction bases not matched to a gene: 10. The germline V gene encodes CDR1 SGHKS and CDR2 YYEKEE (reference sequence). The CDR3 nucleotides are TGTGCCAGCAGCTTTAAAGGGACAGGGGGAGGGGGAGCCAAAAACATTCAGTACTTC. Residues: CASSFKGTGGGGAKNIQYF.

The chain uses TRBV7-6 and TRBJ2-1; 11 nucleotides match TRBD2. The ends lost 2 bases at V and 3 bases at J; junction bases unmatched: 6. This CDR3 region has 17 residues. Looked up from germline, CDR1 is SGHVS and CDR2 is FNYEAQ. This CDR3 reads CASSLFEGTSGYNEQFF. The CDR3 coding sequence is TGTGCCAGCAGCTTATTTGAGGGGACTAGCGGCTACAATGAGCAGTTCTTC.

This rearrangement joins TRBV11-2 to TRBJ2-3, with D uncertain. The ends were cut back, 3 bases at V and 4 bases at J, with 8 bases in the middle. CDR1 and CDR2 from the germline V gene are SGHAT and FQNNGV. The length of the CDR3 is 13 residues. DNA of the CDR3: TGTGCCAGCAGCTTGATACAGCCAGATACGCAGTATTTT. It specifies CASSLIQPDTQYF.

J is TRBJ1-4 and V is TRBV7-9; no clear D gene. The CDR3 extends over 13 amino acids. Trimming left V 5 bases short and J 3 bases short, with 7 bases between. CDR1 is SEHNR, CDR2 FQNEAQ, per germline (reference sequence). The CDR3: CASSRGANEKLFF. CDR3 sequence (DNA): TGTGCCAGCAGCCGGGGAGCTAATGAAAAACTGTTTTTT. Variable domain in full (rest from reference TRBV7-9 and TRBJ1-4): DTGVSQNPRHKITKRGQNVTFRCDPISEHNRLYWYRQTLGQGPEFLTYFQNEAQLEKSRLLSDRFSAERPKGSFSTLEIQRTEQGDSAMYLCASSRGANEKLFFGSGTQLSVL.

The chain uses TRBV28 and TRBJ1-2, with a tentative D call TRBD1 (5 bases). CDR3 length: 14 amino acids. Looked up from germline, CDR1 is MDHEN and CDR2 is SYDVKM. Trimming cost V 2 bases and J 4 bases, with 11 bases left between them. The CDR3 region is CASSLVQDTYGYTF. For the CDR3, the DNA is TGTGCCAGCAGTTTAGTACAGGACACCTATGGCTACACCTTC.